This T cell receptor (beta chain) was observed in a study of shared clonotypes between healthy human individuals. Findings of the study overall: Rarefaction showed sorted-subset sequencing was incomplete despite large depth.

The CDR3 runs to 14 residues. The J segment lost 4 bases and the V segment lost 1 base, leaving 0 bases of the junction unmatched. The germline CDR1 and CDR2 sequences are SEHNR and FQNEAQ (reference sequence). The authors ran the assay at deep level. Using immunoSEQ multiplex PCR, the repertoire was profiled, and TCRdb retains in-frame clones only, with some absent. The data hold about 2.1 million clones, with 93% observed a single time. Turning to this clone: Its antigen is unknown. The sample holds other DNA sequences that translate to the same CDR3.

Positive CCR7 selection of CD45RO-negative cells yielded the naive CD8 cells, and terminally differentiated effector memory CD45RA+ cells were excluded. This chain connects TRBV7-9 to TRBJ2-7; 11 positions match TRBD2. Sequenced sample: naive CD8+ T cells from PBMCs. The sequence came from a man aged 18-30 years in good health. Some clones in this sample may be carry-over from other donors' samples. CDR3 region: CASSLGLAGYEQYF. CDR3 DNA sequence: TGTGCCAGCAGCTTAGGACTAGCGGGGTACGAGCAGTACTTC.